The next 26 T cell receptor beta chains were all read from a single sample in a study of cytomegalovirus exposure and HLA in healthy donors. Clones were read by immunoSEQ multiplex PCR, and TCRdb kept only the in-frame ones, dropping some. In the table there are around 300,000 clones, about nine tenths of which are singletons. The sequencing input was PBMCs. The receptor source for this set is a woman aged 30 to 39 in good health and CMV-seropositive.

The chain recombines TRBV25-1 with TRBJ2-2, with a tentative D call TRBD2 (7 bases). V shed 6 bases and J shed 7 bases, with 9 bases lying between them. CDR3 length: 12 amino acids. CDR1 and CDR2 (germline): MGHDK, SYGVNS. The CDR3 reads CASRGGLGELFF. CDR3 DNA sequence: TGTGCCAGCAGGGGGGGGCTCGGGGAGCTGTTTTTT.

This clone came up once. The chain joins TRBV15 to TRBJ2-1, with 8 bases aligning to TRBD2. V trimming: 2 bases; J trimming: 2 bases; junction bases outside the gene matches: 2. This CDR3 is built from 15 residues. Germline V gene sequence: CDR1 LNHNV, CDR2 YYDKDF (reference sequence). For the CDR3, the DNA is TGTGCCACCAGCAGAACTAGCGGAGCCTACAATGAGCAGTTCTTC. It translates to CATSRTSGAYNEQFF.

V and J are TRBV11-3 and TRBJ2-6, with D possibly TRBD1 on 5 matching bases. This CDR3 is 14 amino acids long. CDR1 is SGHNT and CDR2 is YENEEA in the germline V gene. The V end was cut by 7 bases, the J end by 0 bases, with 7 bases between. The CDR3: CASNRYSGANVLTF. In nucleotides, the CDR3 is TGTGCCAGCAACAGGTACTCTGGGGCCAACGTCCTGACTTTC.

The chain uses TRBV6-1 and TRBJ1-4, with a weak D call TRBD1 (6 bases). Trimming removed 1 base from V and 7 bases from J, with 13 bases in between. This CDR3 region has 15 residues. Germline CDR1 is MNHNS and CDR2 is SASEGT. DNA for the CDR3: TGTGCCAGCAGTGAAGTACCCAGGGGCGGTGAAAAACTGTTTTTT. Translated: CASSEVPRGGEKLFF.

The chain combines TRBV9 with TRBJ2-7; D call uncertain. Trimming stripped 0 bases from V and 2 bases from J, with 9 bases between. The CDR3 is 14 residues long. Per the germline V gene, CDR1 is SGDLS and CDR2 is YYNGEE. The CDR3 loop reads CASSVGFRTYEQYF. The CDR3 nucleotides are TGTGCCAGCAGCGTAGGTTTCAGAACCTACGAGCAGTACTTC. The full variable domain, its missing parts supplied by reference TRBV9 and TRBJ2-7, is DSGVTQTPKHLITATGQRVTLRCSPRSGDLSVYWYQQSLDQGLQFLIQYYNGEERAKGNILERFSAQQFPDLHSELNLSSLELGDSALYFCASSVGFRTYEQYFGPGTRLTVT.

V gene TRBV4-3 combines with J gene TRBJ1-2, with 8 bases fitting TRBD1. After removal of 0 bases from V and 4 bases from J, the junction contained 13 bases not matched to a gene. The germline gives CDR1 LGHNA, CDR2 YSLEER. The CDR3 covers 18 residues. Here the CDR3 DNA reads TGCGCCAGCAGCCAAGATATGGTAGGACAGGGACTTGGCTATGGCTACACCTTC. It specifies CASSQDMVGQGLGYGYTF.

The chain couples TRBV5-4 to TRBJ2-5, with 7 bases lining up with TRBD1. Trimming cost V 0 bases and J 3 bases; bases outside gene matches: 2. The CDR3 runs 14 residues. Germline lookup yields CDR1 SGHNT and CDR2 YYREEE (reference sequence). CDR3 region: CASSLGQGEETQYF. The CDR3, as DNA: TGTGCCAGCAGCTTGGGACAGGGTGAAGAGACCCAGTACTTC. The whole variable domain, remainder taken from reference TRBV5-4 and TRBJ2-5, is ETGVTQSPTHLIKTRGQQVTLRCSSQSGHNTVSWYQQALGQGPQFIFQYYREEENGRGNFPPRFSGLQFPNYSSELNVNALELDDSALYLCASSLGQGEETQYFGPGTRLLVL.

This clone was recorded once. The V and J genes are TRBV28 and TRBJ2-7; no reliable D call. Trimming cost V 2 bases and J 6 bases, with 11 bases left between them. This CDR3 is built from 13 residues. Germline CDR1 and CDR2: MDHEN and SYDVKM. CDR3 bases: TGTGCCAGCAGTTTAATCAACCCGGGCGAGCAGTACTTC. Its translation: CASSLINPGEQYF.

The V gene is TRBV30, the J gene TRBJ2-7; D may be TRBD1 (5 bases). Trimming removed 0 bases from V and 1 base from J, with 7 bases in between. CDR3 size: 13 residues. Germline CDR1 is GTSNPN and CDR2 is SVGIG (reference sequence). CDR3 residues: CAWSVDISYEQYF. CDR3 bases: TGTGCCTGGAGTGTGGACATTTCCTACGAGCAGTACTTC.

This rearrangement joins TRBV28 to TRBJ2-7; the D gene is possibly TRBD2 (6 bases). The germline gives CDR1 MDHEN, CDR2 SYDVKM. The ends were cut back, 10 bases at V and 8 bases at J, with 15 bases in the middle. The CDR3 totals 11 residues. CDR3 coding DNA: TGTGCCACCTTTTCGGGGGTCCAGCAGTACTTC. Protein sequence: CATFSGVQQYF. The full variable domain, completed using reference TRBV28 and TRBJ2-7, is DVKVTQSSRYLVKRTGEKVFLECVQDMDHENMFWYRQDPGLGLRLIYFSYDVKMKEKGDIPEGYSVSREKKERFSLILESASTNQTSMYLCATFSGVQQYFGPGTRLTVT.

The rearrangement links TRBV29-1 to TRBJ1-1, with no clear D. V lost 4 bases, J lost 0 bases, and 9 bases lay in between. The CDR3 consists of 13 residues. Germline CDR1 and CDR2: SQVTM and ANQGSEA. The CDR3 reads CSVGAAMNTEAFF. CDR3 DNA: TGCAGCGTTGGAGCGGCCATGAACACTGAAGCTTTCTTT.

The rearrangement joins TRBV30 to TRBJ2-3; D is possibly TRBD1 or TRBD2 (5 bases each). Between the trimmed V and J ends, which lost 3 bases and 7 bases, there was a span of 17 bases. The CDR3 has 14 amino acids. The germline gives CDR1 GTSNPN, CDR2 SVGIG (reference sequence). CDR3 sequence: CAWRTWDPRYTQYF. CDR3 bases: TGTGCCTGGAGGACCTGGGACCCTAGATATACGCAGTATTTT.

The chain has TRBV15 and TRBJ2-1; 7 nucleotides agree with TRBD2. CDR1 and CDR2 (germline): LNHNV, YYDKDF (reference sequence). The CDR3 spans 12 residues. The J segment lost 13 bases and the V segment lost 0 bases, leaving 3 bases of the junction unmatched. The CDR3 DNA follows: TGTGCCACCAGCAGAGATCGGGAGGTACAGTTCTTC. Translated: CATSRDREVQFF.

This clone was picked up a small number of times. This chain uses TRBV7-2 with TRBJ1-1; D is unresolved. CDR3 length: 13 residues. Germline V lookup: CDR1 SGHTA, CDR2 FQGNSA. Trimming removed 1 base at V and 4 bases at J, with 7 bases between. The CDR3 here is CASSLDFATEAFF. The CDR3 bases are TGTGCCAGCAGCTTAGACTTCGCCACTGAAGCTTTCTTT.

The J gene is TRBJ1-1, the V gene TRBV6-1, with D unresolved. The CDR3 has 14 residues. Trimming left V 0 bases short and J 2 bases short, with 7 bases between. CDR1 and CDR2 (germline): MNHNS, SASEGT. The DNA for the CDR3 is TGTGCCAGCAGTGAAGCGCGGTCAAACACTGAAGCTTTCTTT. Its protein is CASSEARSNTEAFF.

The genes are TRBV18 and TRBJ1-5; D gene uncertain. CDR1 is KGHSH, CDR2 LQKENI, per germline. This CDR3 spans 14 amino acids. The V end was cut by 6 bases, the J end by 1 base, with 10 bases between. DNA for the CDR3: TGTGCCAGCTCGAATTCTAGGAGCAATCAGCCCCAGCATTTT. Translating gives CASSNSRSNQPQHF.

The chain joins TRBV28 to TRBJ2-7; 11 positions agree with TRBD2. The germline V gene encodes CDR1 MDHEN and CDR2 SYDVKM. The CDR3 covers 16 residues. The V and J ends lost 3 bases and 4 bases, in that order; junction bases with no gene match: 8. In DNA, the CDR3 is TGTGCCAGCAGTTTCGCCCCCGGGACTAGCGGTTACGAGCAGTACTTC. Protein product: CASSFAPGTSGYEQYF.

The V and J genes are TRBV6-5 and TRBJ1-2, with a possible D match to TRBD1 (5 bases). The CDR3 has 13 amino acids. Per the germline V gene, CDR1 is MNHEY and CDR2 is SVGAGI. With 2 bases removed from V and 1 base from J, the gap between germline ends came to 5 bases. The CDR3 loop is CASSYDSNYGYTF. Here the CDR3 DNA reads TGTGCCAGCAGTTACGACAGTAACTATGGCTACACCTTC.

V usage is TRBV19 and J usage is TRBJ2-7; TRBD2 aligns across 7 bases. CDR1 and CDR2 (germline): LNHDA, SQIVND (reference sequence). CDR3 length: 14 residues. Losses at the gene ends were 3 bases for V and 0 bases for J; bases not matched to a gene: 2. The CDR3 region has the DNA TGTGCCAGTAGTATGGGGACTACCTCCTACGAGCAGTACTTC. Translating it yields CASSMGTTSYEQYF.

The chain joins TRBV21-1 to TRBJ2-7; the table's D call, TRBD1, was not checked against the DNA. TRBV21-1 is tagged as a pseudogene. The CDR3 has 13 amino acids. The DNA of the CDR3 is TGTGCCAGCCCGAACAGGGAACCCTACGAGCAGTACTTC. Protein sequence: CASPNREPYEQYF.

The chain employs TRBV29-1 and TRBJ2-1; D possibly corresponds to TRBD2 (6 bases). The length of the CDR3 is 15 residues. Trimming took 4 bases from V and 2 from J, leaving 15 bases between them. The germline V gene encodes CDR1 SQVTM and CDR2 ANQGSEA. This chain's CDR3 is CSVVGPPGAYNEQFF. In nucleotides, the CDR3 is TGCAGCGTTGTGGGTCCTCCGGGGGCCTACAATGAGCAGTTCTTC.

The chain is built from TRBV7-9 and TRBJ2-5; D possibly corresponds to TRBD2 (5 bases). V was trimmed by 0 bases and J by 4 bases, leaving 9 bases between them. The CDR3 sequence is 14 residues long. Germline assignment: CDR1 SEHNR and CDR2 FQNEAQ (reference sequence). The CDR3 nucleotides are TGTGCCAGCAGCTTAGCGGGAGTGGCAGAGACCCAGTACTTC. It yields the protein CASSLAGVAETQYF.

This chain joins TRBV7-9 and TRBJ2-7; tentative D call: TRBD2 (7 bases). Trimming took 5 bases from V and 2 from J, leaving 16 bases between them. Germline V gene data show CDR1 as SEHNR and CDR2 as FQNEAQ (reference sequence). This CDR3 has 15 amino acids. CDR3 loop: CASSTTRGGAYEQYF. In DNA form, the CDR3 reads TGTGCCAGCAGCACCACCCGAGGGGGGGCCTACGAGCAGTACTTC.

This clone was counted once. The rearrangement uses TRBV7-9 and TRBJ1-3; D perhaps matches TRBD1 (5 bases). Germline loops: CDR1 SEHNR, CDR2 FQNEAQ (reference sequence). V lost 2 bases to trimming and J lost 8 bases, with 16 bases between them. The CDR3 runs to 15 residues. CDR3 protein: CASSLQGWAVDTIYF. The CDR3 DNA is TGTGCCAGCAGCTTACAGGGCTGGGCTGTTGACACCATATATTTT.

Only one count was recorded for this clone. The rearrangement uses TRBV27 and TRBJ2-1; tentatively, D is TRBD1 (6 bases). CDR1 and CDR2 (germline): MNHEY, SMNVEV (reference sequence). There are 15 residues in the CDR3. V was cut by 3 bases and J by 0 bases, with 9 bases left in between. Here the CDR3 reads CASSFVDSSYNEQFF. DNA of the CDR3: TGTGCCAGCAGTTTCGTGGACAGCTCCTACAATGAGCAGTTCTTC.

The rearrangement joins TRBV11-3 to TRBJ2-1, with a weak D call TRBD1 (6 bases). The length of the CDR3 is 14 residues. Germline V gives CDR1 SGHNT, CDR2 YENEEA. Trimming cost V 1 base and J 5 bases, with 9 bases left between them. CDR3 nucleotides: TGTGCCAGCAGCTTAGGAGGACAGAACAATGAGCAGTTCTTC. Its translation is CASSLGGQNNEQFF.